This T cell receptor beta chain was found in a study of blood T cell repertoires in COVID-19. Study information: COVID-19 samples collected from the United States, Italy and Spain covered acute and convalescent phases. The analysed material was cDNA or gDNA that came from T cells, B-cell-depleted T cells, or PBMCs.

Original processing notes: Estimation of nucleated cell counts relied on the amplification of reference gene primers. Produced via immunoSEQ multiplex PCR; TCRdb's table is partial and in-frame only. V, J and clone size are those of that table, while D and trimming were read from the DNA. The sample lists around 140,000 clones, around 89% seen once, with roughly 2.1% in the top ten. Sequenced sample: peripheral blood. The TCR comes from a man aged 65-85 years with active COVID-19.

CDR3 coding DNA: TGTGCCAGCAACCCTAGCGGGAGGGGAAGCACAGATACGCAGTATTTT. Protein: CASNPSGRGSTDTQYF. This sequence joins TRBV7-9 and TRBJ2-3, with 12 bases lining up with TRBD2. CDR3 length equals 16 residues. Per the germline V gene, CDR1 is SEHNR and CDR2 is FQNEAQ (reference sequence). Trimming removed 7 bases from V and 0 bases from J; junction bases left unmatched: 5.